This TCR beta chain appears in the sequencing data of a study of blood T cell repertoires in COVID-19. Here immunoSEQ multiplex PCR was the method, and the copy in TCRdb shows in-frame clones only, minus some. The data contain about 130,000 clones, 80% to 85% of them singletons. Trimming at V came to 3 bases and at J to 4 bases, leaving 7 bases not matched to a gene. Germline V gene sequence: CDR1 SGHTA, CDR2 FQGNSA. The CDR3 contains 15 residues. The sample consisted of peripheral blood. The V and J genes are TRBV7-2 and TRBJ2-3; TRBD2 agrees at 7 bases. The receptor comes from a woman between 45 and 65 years old with acute or convalescent COVID-19. In nucleotides, the CDR3 is TGTGCCAGCAGCTTCCGGCGGGAGAGGTCAGATACGCAGTATTTT. The encoded protein is CASSFRRERSDTQYF.